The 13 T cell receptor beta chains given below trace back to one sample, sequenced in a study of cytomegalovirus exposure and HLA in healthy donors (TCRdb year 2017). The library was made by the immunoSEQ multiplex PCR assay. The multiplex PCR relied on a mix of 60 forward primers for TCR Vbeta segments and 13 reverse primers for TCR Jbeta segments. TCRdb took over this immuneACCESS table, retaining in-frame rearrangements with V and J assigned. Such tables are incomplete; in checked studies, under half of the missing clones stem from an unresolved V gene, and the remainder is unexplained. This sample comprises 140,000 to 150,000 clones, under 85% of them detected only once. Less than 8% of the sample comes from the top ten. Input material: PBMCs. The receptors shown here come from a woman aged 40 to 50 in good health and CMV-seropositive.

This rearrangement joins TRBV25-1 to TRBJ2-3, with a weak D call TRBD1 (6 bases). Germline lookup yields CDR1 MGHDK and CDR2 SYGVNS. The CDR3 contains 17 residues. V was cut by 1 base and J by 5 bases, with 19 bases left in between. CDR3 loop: CASSESARRGGQDTQYF. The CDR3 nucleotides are TGTGCCAGCAGTGAATCGGCCCGCAGGGGTGGACAAGATACGCAGTATTTT. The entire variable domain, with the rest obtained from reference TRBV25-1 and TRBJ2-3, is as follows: EADIYQTPRYLVIGTGKKITLECSQTMGHDKMYWYQQDPGMELHLIHYSYGVNSTEKGDLSSESTVSRIRTEHFPLTLESARPSHTSQYLCASSESARRGGQDTQYFGPGTRLTVL.

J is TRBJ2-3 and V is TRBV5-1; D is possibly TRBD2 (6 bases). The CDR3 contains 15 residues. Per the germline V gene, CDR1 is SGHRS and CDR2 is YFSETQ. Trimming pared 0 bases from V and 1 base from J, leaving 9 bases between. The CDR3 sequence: CASSLGRGGTDTQYF. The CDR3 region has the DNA TGCGCCAGCAGCTTGGGGCGGGGCGGCACAGATACGCAGTATTTT. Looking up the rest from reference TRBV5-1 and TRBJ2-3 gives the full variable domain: KAGVTQTPRYLIKTRGQQVTLSCSPISGHRSVSWYQQTPGQGLQFLFEYFSETQRNKGNFPGRFSGRQFSNSRSEMNVSTLELGDSALYLCASSLGRGGTDTQYFGPGTRLTVL.

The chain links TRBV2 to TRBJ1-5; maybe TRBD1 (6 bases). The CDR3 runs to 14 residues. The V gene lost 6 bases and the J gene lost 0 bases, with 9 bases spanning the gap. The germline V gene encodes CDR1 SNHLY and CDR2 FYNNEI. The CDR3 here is CASRRGLSNQPQHF. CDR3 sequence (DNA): TGTGCCAGCAGGCGGGGGCTTAGCAATCAGCCCCAGCATTTT.

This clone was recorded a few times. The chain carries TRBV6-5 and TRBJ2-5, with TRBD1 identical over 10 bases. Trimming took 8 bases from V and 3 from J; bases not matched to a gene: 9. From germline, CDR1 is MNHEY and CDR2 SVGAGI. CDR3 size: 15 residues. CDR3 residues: CASRDRGFLKETQYF. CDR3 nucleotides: TGTGCCAGCCGGGACAGGGGATTCTTGAAAGAGACCCAGTACTTC.

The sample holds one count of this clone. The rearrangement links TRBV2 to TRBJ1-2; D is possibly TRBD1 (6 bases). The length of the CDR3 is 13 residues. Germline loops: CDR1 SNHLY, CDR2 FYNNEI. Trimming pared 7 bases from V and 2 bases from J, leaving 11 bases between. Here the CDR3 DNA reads TGTGCCAGCACACAGGGATTCAACTATGGCTACACCTTC. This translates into CASTQGFNYGYTF. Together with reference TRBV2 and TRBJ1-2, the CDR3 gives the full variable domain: EPEVTQTPSHQVTQMGQEVILRCVPISNHLYFYWYRQILGQKVEFLVSFYNNEISEKSEIFDDQFSVERPDGSNFTLKIRSTKLEDSAMYFCASTQGFNYGYTFGSGTRLTVV.

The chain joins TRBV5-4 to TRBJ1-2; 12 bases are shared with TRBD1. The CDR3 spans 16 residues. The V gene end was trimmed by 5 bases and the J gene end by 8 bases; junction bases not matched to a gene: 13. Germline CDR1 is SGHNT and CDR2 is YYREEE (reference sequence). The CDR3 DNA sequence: TGTGCCAGCAGTCCAGATCCGGGACAGGGGGCGCGAGGCTACACCTTC. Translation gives CASSPDPGQGARGYTF.

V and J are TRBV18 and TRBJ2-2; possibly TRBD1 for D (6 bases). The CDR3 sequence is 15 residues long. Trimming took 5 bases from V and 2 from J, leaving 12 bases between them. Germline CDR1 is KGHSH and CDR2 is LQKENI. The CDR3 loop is CASSDKTGNTGELFF. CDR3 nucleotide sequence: TGTGCCAGCTCAGATAAGACAGGAAACACCGGGGAGCTGTTTTTT.

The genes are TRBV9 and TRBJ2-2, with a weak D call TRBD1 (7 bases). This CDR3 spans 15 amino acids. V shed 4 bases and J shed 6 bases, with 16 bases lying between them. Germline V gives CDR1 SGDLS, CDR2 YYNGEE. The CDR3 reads CASSMRTGGPGELFF. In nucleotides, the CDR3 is TGTGCCAGCAGCATGAGGACAGGAGGGCCCGGGGAGCTGTTTTTT.

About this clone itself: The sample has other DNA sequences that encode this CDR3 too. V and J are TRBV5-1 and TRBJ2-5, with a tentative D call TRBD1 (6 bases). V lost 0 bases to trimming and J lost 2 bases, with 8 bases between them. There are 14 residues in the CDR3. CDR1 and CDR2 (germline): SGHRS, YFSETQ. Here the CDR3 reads CASSLGTAQETQYF. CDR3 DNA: TGCGCCAGCAGCTTGGGGACAGCTCAAGAGACCCAGTACTTC. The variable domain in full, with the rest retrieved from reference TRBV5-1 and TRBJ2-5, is KAGVTQTPRYLIKTRGQQVTLSCSPISGHRSVSWYQQTPGQGLQFLFEYFSETQRNKGNFPGRFSGRQFSNSRSEMNVSTLELGDSALYLCASSLGTAQETQYFGPGTRLLVL.

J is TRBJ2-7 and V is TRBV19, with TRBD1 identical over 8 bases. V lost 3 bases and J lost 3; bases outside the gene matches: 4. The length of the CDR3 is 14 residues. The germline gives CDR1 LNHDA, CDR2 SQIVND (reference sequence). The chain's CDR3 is CASSIGTGRYEQYF. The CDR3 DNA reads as TGTGCCAGTAGTATTGGGACAGGCCGCTACGAGCAGTACTTC.

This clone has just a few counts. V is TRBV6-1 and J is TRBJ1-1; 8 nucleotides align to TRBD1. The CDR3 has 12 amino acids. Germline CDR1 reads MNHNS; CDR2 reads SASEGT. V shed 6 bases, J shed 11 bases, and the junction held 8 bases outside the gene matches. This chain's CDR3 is CASRERTGRAFF. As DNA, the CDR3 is TGTGCCAGCAGGGAAAGGACAGGGAGGGCTTTCTTT.

CDR3 DNA: TGTGCCAGAAGCTCTACGGGGGGGCCGGATCAAGAGACCCAGTACTTC. Residues: CARSSTGGPDQETQYF. The chain is built from TRBV5-3 and TRBJ2-5; 8 bases match TRBD2. TRBV5-3 is an ORF, and what it does is uncertain. V lost 3 bases, J lost 2 bases, and 9 bases stayed unmatched. There are 16 residues in the CDR3.

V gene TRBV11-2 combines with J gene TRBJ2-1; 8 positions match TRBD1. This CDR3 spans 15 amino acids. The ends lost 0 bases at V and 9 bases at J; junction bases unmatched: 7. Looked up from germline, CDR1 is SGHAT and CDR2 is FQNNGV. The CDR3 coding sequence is TGTGCCAGCAGCTTAGATCAGGGGGCGAGGGGTGAGCAGTTCTTC. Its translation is CASSLDQGARGEQFF.